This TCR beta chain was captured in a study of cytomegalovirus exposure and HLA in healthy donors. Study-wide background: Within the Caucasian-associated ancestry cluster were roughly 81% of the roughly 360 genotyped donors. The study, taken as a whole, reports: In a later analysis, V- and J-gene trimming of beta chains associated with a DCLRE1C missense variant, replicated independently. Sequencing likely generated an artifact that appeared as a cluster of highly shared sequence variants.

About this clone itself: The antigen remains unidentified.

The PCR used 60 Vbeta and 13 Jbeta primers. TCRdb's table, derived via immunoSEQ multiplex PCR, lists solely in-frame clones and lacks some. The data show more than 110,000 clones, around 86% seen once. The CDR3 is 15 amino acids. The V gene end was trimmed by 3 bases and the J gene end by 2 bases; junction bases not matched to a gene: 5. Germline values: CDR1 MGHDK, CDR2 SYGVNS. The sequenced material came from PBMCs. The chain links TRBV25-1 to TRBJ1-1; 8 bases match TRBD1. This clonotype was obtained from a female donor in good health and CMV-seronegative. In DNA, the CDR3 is TGTGCCAGCAGTGATGGACAGGGCGTTAACACTGAAGCTTTCTTT. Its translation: CASSDGQGVNTEAFF. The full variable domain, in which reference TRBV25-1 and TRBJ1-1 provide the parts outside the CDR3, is EADIYQTPRYLVIGTGKKITLECSQTMGHDKMYWYQQDPGMELHLIHYSYGVNSTEKGDLSSESTVSRIRTEHFPLTLESARPSHTSQYLCASSDGQGVNTEAFFGQGTRLTVV.